This T cell receptor (beta chain) was observed in a study of beta chain features in type 1 diabetes. Study background: Sorted cells, 90 million to 130 million in number, were examined across all samples. Whole-study results and caveats: Shorter templates might be favored by PCR, equally in patients and controls. In every one of the four CD4+ subsets, TCRB CDR3s were moderately but significantly shorter in Type 1 diabetes patients.

A few counts support this clone. Its antigen is as yet unknown. The CDR3 runs to 12 residues. V was clipped by 2 bases and J by 4 bases, with 3 bases between them. In germline, CDR1 is MNHNY, CDR2 SVGAGI (reference sequence). The study reverse transcribed the entire isolated RNA, so it sequenced expressed TCRB transcripts. Sequenced by immunoSEQ multiplex PCR; TCRdb stores in-frame clones only, minus some. The data show nearly 350,000 clones, around 7.6% seen once. In total, each donor contributed a single heparinised blood draw that averaged about 120 mL. Sequenced sample: central memory CD4+ T cells from blood. The chain links TRBV6-6 to TRBJ1-5; no reliable D call. The TCR sequence derives from a young woman in good health. The CDR3 DNA is TGTGCCAGCAGTTACGCAAATCAGCCCCAGCATTTT. Translated: CASSYANQPQHF.